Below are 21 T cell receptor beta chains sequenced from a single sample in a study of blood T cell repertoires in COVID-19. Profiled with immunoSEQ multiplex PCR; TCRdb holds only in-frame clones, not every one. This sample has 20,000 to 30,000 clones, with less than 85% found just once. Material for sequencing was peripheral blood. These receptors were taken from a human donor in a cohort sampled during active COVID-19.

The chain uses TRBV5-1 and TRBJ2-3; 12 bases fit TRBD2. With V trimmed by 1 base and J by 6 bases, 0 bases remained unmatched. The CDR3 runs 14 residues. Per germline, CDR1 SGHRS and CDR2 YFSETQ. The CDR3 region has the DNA TGCGCCAGCAGCTTGACTAGCGGGGGGGATACGCAGTATTTT. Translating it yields CASSLTSGGDTQYF.

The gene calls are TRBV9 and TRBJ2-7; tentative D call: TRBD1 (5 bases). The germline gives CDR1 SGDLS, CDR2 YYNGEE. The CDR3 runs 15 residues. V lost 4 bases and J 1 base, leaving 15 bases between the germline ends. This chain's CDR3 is CASSQGPSNSYEQYF. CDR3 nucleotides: TGTGCCAGCAGCCAGGGCCCGTCAAATTCCTACGAGCAGTACTTC.

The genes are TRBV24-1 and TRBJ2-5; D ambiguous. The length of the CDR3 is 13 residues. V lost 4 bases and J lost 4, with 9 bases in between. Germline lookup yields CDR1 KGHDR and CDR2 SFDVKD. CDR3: CATSDGWSETQYF. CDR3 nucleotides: TGTGCCACCAGTGACGGGTGGTCAGAGACCCAGTACTTC.

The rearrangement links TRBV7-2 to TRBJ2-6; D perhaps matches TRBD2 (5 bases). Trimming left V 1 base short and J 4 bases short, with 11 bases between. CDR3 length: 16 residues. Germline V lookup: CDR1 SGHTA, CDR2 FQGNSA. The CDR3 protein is CASSLVGQRGANVLTF. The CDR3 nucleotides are TGTGCCAGCAGCTTAGTAGGGCAGCGGGGGGCCAACGTCCTGACTTTC.

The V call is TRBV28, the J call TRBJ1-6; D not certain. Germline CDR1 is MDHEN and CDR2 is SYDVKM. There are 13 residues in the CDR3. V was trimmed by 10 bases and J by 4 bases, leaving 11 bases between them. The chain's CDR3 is CATRSSYNSPLHF. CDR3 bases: TGTGCCACCCGTTCGTCTTATAATTCACCCCTCCACTTT.

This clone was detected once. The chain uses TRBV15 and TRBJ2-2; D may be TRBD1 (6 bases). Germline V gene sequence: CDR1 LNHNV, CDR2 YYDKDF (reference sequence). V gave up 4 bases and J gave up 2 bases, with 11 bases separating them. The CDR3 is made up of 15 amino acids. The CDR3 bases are TGTGCCACCAGCACCCACAGGGTAAACACCGGGGAGCTGTTTTTT. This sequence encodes CATSTHRVNTGELFF.

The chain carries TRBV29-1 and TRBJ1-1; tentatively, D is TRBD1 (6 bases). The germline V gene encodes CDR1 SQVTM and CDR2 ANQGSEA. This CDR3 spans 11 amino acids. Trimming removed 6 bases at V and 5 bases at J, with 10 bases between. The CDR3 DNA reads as TGCAGCGTGGGAGACAGGACTGAAGCTTTCTTT. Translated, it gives CSVGDRTEAFF. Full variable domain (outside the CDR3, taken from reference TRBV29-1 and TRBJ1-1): SAVISQKPSRDICQRGTSLTIQCQVDSQVTMMFWYRQQPGQSLTLIATANQGSEATYESGFVIDKFPISRPNLTFSTLTVSNMSPEDSSIYLCSVGDRTEAFFGQGTRLTVV.

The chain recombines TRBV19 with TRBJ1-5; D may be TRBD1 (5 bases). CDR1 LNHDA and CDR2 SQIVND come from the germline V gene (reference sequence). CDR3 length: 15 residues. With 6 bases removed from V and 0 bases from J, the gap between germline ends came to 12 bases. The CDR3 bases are TGTGCCAGTAGGGGGGGGAACCTTAGCAATCAGCCCCAGCATTTT. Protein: CASRGGNLSNQPQHF.

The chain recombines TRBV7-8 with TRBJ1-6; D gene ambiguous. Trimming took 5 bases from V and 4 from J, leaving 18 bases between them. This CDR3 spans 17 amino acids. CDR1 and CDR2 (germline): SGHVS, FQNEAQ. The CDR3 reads CASSPPFEAFYNSPLHF. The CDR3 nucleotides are TGTGCCAGCAGCCCTCCCTTTGAGGCATTTTATAATTCACCCCTCCACTTT.

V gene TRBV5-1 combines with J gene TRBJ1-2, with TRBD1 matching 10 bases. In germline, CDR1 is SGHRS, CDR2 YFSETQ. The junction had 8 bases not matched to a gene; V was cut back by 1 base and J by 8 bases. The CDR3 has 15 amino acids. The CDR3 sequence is CASSLNHGQGEGYTF. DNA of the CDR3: TGCGCCAGCAGCTTGAACCACGGACAGGGGGAAGGCTACACCTTC.

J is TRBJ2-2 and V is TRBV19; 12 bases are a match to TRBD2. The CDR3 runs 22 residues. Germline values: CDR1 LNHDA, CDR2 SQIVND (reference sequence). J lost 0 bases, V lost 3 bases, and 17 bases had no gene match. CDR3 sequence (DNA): TGTGCCAGTAGTATCCGCTCAGGACTAGCGGGGCCATTAGTATCGAACACCGGGGAGCTGTTTTTT. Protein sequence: CASSIRSGLAGPLVSNTGELFF. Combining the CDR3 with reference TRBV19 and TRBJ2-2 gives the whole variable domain DGGITQSPKYLFRKEGQNVTLSCEQNLNHDAMYWYRQDPGQGLRLIYYSQIVNDFQKGDIAEGYSVSREKKESFPLTVTSAQKNPTAFYLCASSIRSGLAGPLVSNTGELFFGEGSRLTVL.

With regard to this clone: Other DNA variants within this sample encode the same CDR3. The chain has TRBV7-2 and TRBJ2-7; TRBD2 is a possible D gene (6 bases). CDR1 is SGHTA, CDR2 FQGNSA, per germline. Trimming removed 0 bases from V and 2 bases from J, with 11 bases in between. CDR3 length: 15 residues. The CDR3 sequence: CASSLAGTGAYEQYF. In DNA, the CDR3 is TGTGCCAGCAGCTTAGCTGGGACTGGTGCCTACGAGCAGTACTTC.

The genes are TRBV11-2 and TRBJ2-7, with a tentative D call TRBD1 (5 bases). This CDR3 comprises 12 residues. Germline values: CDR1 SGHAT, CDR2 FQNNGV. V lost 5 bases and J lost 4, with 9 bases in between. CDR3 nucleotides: TGTGCCAGCAGCCAAGGGGAATACGAGCAGTACTTC. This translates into CASSQGEYEQYF.

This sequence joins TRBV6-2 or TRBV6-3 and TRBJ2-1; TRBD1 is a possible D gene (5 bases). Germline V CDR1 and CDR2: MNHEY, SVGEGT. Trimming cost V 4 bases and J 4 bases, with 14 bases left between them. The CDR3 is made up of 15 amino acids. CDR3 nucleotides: TGTGCCAGCAGTTCTACAGGAACGGTATACAATGAGCAGTTCTTC. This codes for CASSSTGTVYNEQFF.

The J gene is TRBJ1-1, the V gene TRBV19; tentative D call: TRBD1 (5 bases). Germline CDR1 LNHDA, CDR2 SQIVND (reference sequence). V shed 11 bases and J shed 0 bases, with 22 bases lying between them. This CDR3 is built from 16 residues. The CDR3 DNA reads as TGTGCCTGTTACTTCGAGACAGTTGCGATGAACACTGAAGCTTTCTTT. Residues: CACYFETVAMNTEAFF. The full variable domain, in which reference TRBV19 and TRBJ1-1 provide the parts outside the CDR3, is DGGITQSPKYLFRKEGQNVTLSCEQNLNHDAMYWYRQDPGQGLRLIYYSQIVNDFQKGDIAEGYSVSREKKESFPLTVTSAQKNPTAFYLCACYFETVAMNTEAFFGQGTRLTVV.

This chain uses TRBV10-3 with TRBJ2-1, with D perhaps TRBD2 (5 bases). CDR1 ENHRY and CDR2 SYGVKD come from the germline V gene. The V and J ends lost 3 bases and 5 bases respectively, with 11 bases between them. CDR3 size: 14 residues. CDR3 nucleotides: TGTGCCATCAGTGACGGGGATGTGGACAATGAGCAGTTCTTC. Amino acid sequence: CAISDGDVDNEQFF.

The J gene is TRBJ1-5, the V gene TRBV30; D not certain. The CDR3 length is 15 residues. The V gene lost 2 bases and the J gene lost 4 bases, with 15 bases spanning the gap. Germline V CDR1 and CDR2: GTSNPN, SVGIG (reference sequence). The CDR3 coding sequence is TGTGCCTGGAGTTCTCACGGGAGCGTAAATCAGCCCCAGCATTTT. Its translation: CAWSSHGSVNQPQHF.

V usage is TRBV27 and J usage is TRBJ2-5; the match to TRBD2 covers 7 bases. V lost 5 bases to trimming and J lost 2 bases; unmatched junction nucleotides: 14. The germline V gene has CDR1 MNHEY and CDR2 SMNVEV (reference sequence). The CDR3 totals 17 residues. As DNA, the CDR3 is TGTGCCAGCAGTGCCCAAGCCGTACTAGCGCAACAAGAGACCCAGTACTTC. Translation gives CASSAQAVLAQQETQYF.

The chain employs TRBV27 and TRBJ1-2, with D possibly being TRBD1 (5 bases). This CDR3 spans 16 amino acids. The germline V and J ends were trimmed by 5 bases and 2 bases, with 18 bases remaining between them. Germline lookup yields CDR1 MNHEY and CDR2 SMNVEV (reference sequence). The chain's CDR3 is CASSPYAPGGNYGYTF. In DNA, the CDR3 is TGTGCCAGCAGTCCTTATGCCCCGGGGGGGAACTATGGCTACACCTTC.

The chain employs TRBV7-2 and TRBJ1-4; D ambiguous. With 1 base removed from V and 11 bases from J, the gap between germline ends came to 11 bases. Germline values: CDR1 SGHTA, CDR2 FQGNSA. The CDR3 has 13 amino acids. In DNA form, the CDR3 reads TGTGCCAGCAGCTTAGACCCCCGAGGCAAACTGTTTTTT. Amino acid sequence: CASSLDPRGKLFF.

CDR3 loop: CAIEDPGRSKRGYTF. CDR3 nucleotide sequence: TGTGCCATCGAGGATCCAGGGAGGAGCAAGAGGGGCTACACCTTC. V gene TRBV10-3 combines with J gene TRBJ1-2; a weak D match, TRBD1 (5 bases). The germline CDR1 and CDR2 sequences are ENHRY and SYGVKD. The V gene lost 8 bases and the J gene lost 8 bases, with 24 bases spanning the gap. This CDR3 is built from 15 residues.